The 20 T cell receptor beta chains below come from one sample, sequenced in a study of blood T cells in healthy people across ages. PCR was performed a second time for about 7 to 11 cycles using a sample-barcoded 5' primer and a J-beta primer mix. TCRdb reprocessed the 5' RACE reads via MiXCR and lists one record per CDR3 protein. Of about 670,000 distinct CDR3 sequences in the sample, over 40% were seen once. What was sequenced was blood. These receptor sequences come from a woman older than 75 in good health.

This chain's CDR3 is CASSVEGRYEKLFF. Written as DNA, the CDR3 is TGTGCCAGCAGCGTAGAAGGGCGTTATGAAAAACTGTTTTTT. This chain joins TRBV9 and TRBJ1-4, with D uncertain. V lost 0 bases to trimming and J lost 6 bases, with 9 bases between them. The V gene's germline CDR1 is SGDLS and CDR2 YYNGEE. The CDR3 is 14 residues long.

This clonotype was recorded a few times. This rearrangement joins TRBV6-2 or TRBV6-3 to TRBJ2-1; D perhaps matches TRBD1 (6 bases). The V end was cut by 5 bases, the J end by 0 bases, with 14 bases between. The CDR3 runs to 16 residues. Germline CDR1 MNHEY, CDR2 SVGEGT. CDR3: CASSDTGLSSYNEQFF. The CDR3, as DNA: TGTGCCAGCAGTGATACAGGGTTGAGCTCCTACAATGAGCAGTTCTTC.

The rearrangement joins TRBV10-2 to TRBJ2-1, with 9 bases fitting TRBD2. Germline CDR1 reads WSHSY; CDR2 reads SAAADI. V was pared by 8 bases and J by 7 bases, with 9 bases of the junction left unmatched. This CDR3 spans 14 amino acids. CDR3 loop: CASGGEREENEQFF. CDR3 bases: TGCGCCAGCGGGGGGGAGCGGGAGGAGAATGAGCAGTTCTTC.

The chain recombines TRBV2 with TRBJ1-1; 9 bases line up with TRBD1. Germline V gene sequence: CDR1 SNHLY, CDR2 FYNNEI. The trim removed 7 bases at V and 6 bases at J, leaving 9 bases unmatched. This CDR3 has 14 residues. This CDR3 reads CASTLRGQGSEAFF. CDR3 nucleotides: TGTGCCAGCACCCTCCGGGGACAGGGCTCTGAAGCTTTCTTT.

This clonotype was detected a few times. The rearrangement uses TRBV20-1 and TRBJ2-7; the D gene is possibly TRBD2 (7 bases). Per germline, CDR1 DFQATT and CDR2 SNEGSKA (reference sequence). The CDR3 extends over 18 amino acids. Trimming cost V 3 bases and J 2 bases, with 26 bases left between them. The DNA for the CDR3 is TGCAGTGCTAGGAAGGCAGGGGTGGTAGCGGGTCCAACCTACGAGCAGTACTTC. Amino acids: CSARKAGVVAGPTYEQYF.

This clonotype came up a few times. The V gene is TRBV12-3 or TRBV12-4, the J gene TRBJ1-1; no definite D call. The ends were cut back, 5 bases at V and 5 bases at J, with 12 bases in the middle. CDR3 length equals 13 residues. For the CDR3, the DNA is TGTGCCAGCAGTCCCAACGTCGGGACTGAAGCTTTCTTT. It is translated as CASSPNVGTEAFF.

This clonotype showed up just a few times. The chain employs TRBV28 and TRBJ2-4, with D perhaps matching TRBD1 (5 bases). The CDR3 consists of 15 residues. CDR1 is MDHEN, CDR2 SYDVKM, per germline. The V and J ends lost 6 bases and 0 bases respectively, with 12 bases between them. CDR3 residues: CASSTTGIAKNIQYF. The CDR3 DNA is TGTGCCAGCAGCACTACAGGAATAGCCAAAAACATTCAGTACTTC.

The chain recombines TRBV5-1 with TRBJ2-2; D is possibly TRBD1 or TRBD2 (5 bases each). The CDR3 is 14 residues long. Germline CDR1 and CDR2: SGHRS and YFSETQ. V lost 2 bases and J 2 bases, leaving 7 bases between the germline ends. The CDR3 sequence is CASSFGDNTGELFF. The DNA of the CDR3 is TGCGCCAGCAGCTTTGGGGACAACACCGGGGAGCTGTTTTTT.

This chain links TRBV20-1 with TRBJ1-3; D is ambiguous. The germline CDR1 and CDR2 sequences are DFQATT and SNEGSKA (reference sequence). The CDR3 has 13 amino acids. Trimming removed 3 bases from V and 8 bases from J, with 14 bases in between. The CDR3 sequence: CSAREGRIHTIYF. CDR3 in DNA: TGCAGTGCTAGGGAGGGTAGGATACACACCATATATTTT.

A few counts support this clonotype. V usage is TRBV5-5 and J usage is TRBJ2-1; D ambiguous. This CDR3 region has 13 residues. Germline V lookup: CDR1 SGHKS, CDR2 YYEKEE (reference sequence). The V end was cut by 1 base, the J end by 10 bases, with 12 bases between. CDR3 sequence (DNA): TGTGCCAGCAGCTTGCTCGTGGGGTGGGAGCAGTTCTTC. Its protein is CASSLLVGWEQFF.

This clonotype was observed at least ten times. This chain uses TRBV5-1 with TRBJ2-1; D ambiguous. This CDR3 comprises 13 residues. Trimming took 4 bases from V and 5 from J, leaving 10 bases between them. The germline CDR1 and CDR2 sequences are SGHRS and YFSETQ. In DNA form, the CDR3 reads TGCGCCAGCAGCAGGGCCGTCAACAATGAGCAGTTCTTC. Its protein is CASSRAVNNEQFF.

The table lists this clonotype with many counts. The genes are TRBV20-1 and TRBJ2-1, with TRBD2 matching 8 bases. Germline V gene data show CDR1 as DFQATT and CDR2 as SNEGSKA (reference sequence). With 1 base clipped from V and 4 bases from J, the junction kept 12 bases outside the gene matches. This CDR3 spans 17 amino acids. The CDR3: CSARVGSTSGRYNEQFF. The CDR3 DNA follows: TGCAGTGCTAGAGTCGGTTCCACTAGCGGAAGATACAATGAGCAGTTCTTC.

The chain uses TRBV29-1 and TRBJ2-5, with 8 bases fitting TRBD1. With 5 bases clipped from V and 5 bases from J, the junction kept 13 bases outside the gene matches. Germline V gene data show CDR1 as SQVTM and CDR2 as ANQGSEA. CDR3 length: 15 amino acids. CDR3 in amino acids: CSVCPEDRGRETQYF. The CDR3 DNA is TGCAGCGTTTGCCCCGAAGACAGGGGACGGGAGACCCAGTACTTC.

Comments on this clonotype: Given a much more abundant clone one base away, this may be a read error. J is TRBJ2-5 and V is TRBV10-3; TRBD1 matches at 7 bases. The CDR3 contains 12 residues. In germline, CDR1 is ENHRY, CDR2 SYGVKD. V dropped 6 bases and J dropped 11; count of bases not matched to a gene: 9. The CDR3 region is CAIRRTGYKQYF. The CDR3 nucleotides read TGTGCCATCAGAAGGACAGGCTACAAGCAGTACTTC.

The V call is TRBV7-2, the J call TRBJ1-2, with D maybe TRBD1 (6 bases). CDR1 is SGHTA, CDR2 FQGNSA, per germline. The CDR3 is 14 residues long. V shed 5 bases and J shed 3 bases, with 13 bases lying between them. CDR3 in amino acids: CASSASPGDYGYTF. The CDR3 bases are TGTGCCAGCAGCGCAAGCCCAGGGGACTATGGCTACACCTTC.

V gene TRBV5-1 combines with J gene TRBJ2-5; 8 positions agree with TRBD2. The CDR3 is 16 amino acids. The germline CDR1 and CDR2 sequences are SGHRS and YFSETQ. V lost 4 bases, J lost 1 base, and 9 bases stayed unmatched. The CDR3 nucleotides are TGCGCCAGCAGCCCCTTAGCGGGGAAAGCCCAAGAGACCCAGTACTTC. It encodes CASSPLAGKAQETQYF.

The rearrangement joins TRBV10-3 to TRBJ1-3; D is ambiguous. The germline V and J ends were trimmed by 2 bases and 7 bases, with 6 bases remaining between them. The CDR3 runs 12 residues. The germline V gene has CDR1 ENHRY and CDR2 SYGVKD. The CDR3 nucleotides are TGTGCCATCAGTGAGCCCGAGAACACCATATATTTT. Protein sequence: CAISEPENTIYF.

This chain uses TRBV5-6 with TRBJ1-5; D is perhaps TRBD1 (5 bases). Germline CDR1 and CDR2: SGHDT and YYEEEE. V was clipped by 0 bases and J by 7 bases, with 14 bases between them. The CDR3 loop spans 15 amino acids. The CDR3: CASSLGGLYGQPQHF. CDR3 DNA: TGTGCCAGCAGCTTGGGGGGGTTGTACGGCCAGCCCCAGCATTTT.

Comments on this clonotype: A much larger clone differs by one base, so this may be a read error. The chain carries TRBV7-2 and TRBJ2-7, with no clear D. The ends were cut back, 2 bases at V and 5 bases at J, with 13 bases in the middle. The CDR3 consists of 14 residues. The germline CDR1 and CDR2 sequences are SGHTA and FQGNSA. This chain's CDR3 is CASSLCWGRNEQYF. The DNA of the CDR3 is TGTGCCAGCAGCTTATGCTGGGGAAGAAACGAGCAGTACTTC.

The CDR3 sequence is CASATRGPSYNEQFF. The CDR3 nucleotides are TGTGCCAGCGCAACCCGGGGACCGTCCTACAATGAGCAGTTCTTC. This chain joins TRBV28 and TRBJ2-1; perhaps D is TRBD1 or TRBD2 (5 bases each). Germline CDR1 MDHEN, CDR2 SYDVKM. The CDR3 sequence is 15 residues long. Deletions cut 8 bases from V and 1 base from J, with 15 bases between. The variable domain in full, completed from reference TRBV28 and TRBJ2-1, reads DVKVTQSSRYLVKRTGEKVFLECVQDMDHENMFWYRQDPGLGLRLIYFSYDVKMKEKGDIPEGYSVSREKKERFSLILESASTNQTSMYLCASATRGPSYNEQFFGPGTRLTVL.